Listed below are T cell receptor beta chains from one sample, sequenced in a study of OX40 agonist ivuxolimab in advanced cancers. TCRdb's table, derived via immunoSEQ multiplex PCR, lists solely in-frame clones and lacks some. The sample has fewer than 70,000 clones, under 95% seen once. Here the sequenced sample was CD4+ or CD8+ T cells sorted from blood, taken in a trial of the OX40 agonist ivuxolimab. The origin of the receptors is an adult with an advanced solid tumor such as melanoma, head and neck, liver or kidney cancer. The CDR3 runs from the conserved cysteine through the conserved F or W. The D gene is left open where the match is weak. The size field is filled for only some rows; it gives once, few, many or a size class.

>-|12|-|TRBJ2-7|TRBV29-1
CSVRDGGYEQYF
TGCAGCGTAAGGGACGGAGGCTACGAGCAGTACTTC
>-|14|-|TRBJ2-2|TRBV19
CASDIRGYGGELFF
TGTGCCAGTGACATCCGAGGGTATGGCGGGGAGCTGTTTTTT
>-|16|-|TRBJ1-3|TRBV7-6
CASSSSTGLSGNTIYF
TGTGCCAGCAGCTCTTCTACAGGCCTCTCTGGAAACACCATATATTTT
>-|16|-|TRBJ2-3|TRBV29-1
CSVQGGSRGSTDTQYF
TGCAGCGTCCAGGGGGGGTCCAGGGGAAGCACAGATACGCAGTATTTT
>-|14|-|TRBJ2-1|TRBV5-1
CASTERPGYNEQFF
TGCGCCAGCACCGAGCGTCCAGGCTACAATGAGCAGTTCTTC
>-|14|-|TRBJ2-7|TRBV10-3
CAISPGRDPAEQYF
TGTGCCATCAGCCCGGGTCGTGATCCCGCCGAGCAGTACTTC
>-|12|-|TRBJ2-5|TRBV9
CASSVVGETQYF
TGTGCCAGCAGCGTAGTTGGGGAGACCCAGTACTTC
>-|17|-|TRBJ1-5|TRBV28
CASSSSFWGVGNQPQHF
-
>TRBD2|15|-|TRBJ2-1|TRBV5-1
CASSLLAGLGNEQFF
TGCGCCAGCAGCTTACTAGCGGGCCTGGGGAATGAGCAGTTCTTC
>TRBD2|15|-|TRBJ2-1|TRBV15
CATSRTSGRYNEQFF
TGTGCCACCAGCAGGACTAGCGGGAGGTACAATGAGCAGTTCTTC
>TRBD2|15|-|TRBJ2-1|TRBV18
CASSPSGLHHNEQFF
TGTGCCAGCTCCCCCTCGGGACTACACCACAATGAGCAGTTCTTC
>-|12|-|TRBJ2-7|TRBV2
CASSGLGYEQYF
TGTGCCAGCAGTGGGTTGGGGTACGAGCAGTACTTC
>-|15|once|TRBJ2-5|TRBV11-3
CASSRAGVEGETQYF
TGTGCCAGCAGCCGAGCAGGGGTGGAAGGGGAGACCCAGTACTTC
>-|15|-|TRBJ2-2|TRBV7-2
CASSPRQANTGELFF
TGTGCCAGCAGCCCCCGACAGGCGAACACCGGGGAGCTGTTTTTT
>-|15|-|TRBJ2-5|TRBV5-1
CASSAGTAGQETQYF
TGCGCCAGCAGCGCTGGGACGGCGGGCCAAGAGACCCAGTACTTC
>-|13|-|TRBJ1-3|TRBV6-6
CATGGGSGNTIYF
TGTGCCACCGGCGGGGGCTCTGGAAACACCATATATTTT
>TRBD1|14|-|TRBJ2-7|TRBV9
CASSAGDRGSEQYF
TGTGCCAGCAGCGCTGGGGACAGGGGAAGCGAGCAGTACTTC
>-|14|-|TRBJ1-4|TRBV25-1
CASSEWAGNEKLFF
TGTGCCAGCAGTGAATGGGCAGGGAATGAAAAACTGTTTTTT
>-|13|-|TRBJ2-1|TRBV10-1
CASSSSGPNEQFF
TGCGCCAGCAGTTCCAGCGGACCAAATGAGCAGTTCTTC
>TRBD2|16|-|TRBJ2-3|TRBV5-1
CASSRITSATTDTQYF
TGCGCCAGCAGCAGAATTACTAGCGCGACCACAGATACGCAGTATTTT
>-|15|-|TRBJ2-2|TRBV10-2
CAIRAGSGFTGELFF
TGCGCCATCAGGGCCGGGTCTGGCTTCACCGGGGAGCTGTTTTTT
>-|18|-|TRBJ2-3|TRBV4-1
CASSQGAALAGIKDTQYF
TGCGCCAGCAGCCAAGGAGCCGCCCTCGCAGGGATCAAAGATACGCAGTATTTT
>TRBD2|14|once|TRBJ2-7|TRBV6-5
CASSLAGSSYEQYF
TGTGCCAGCAGTCTAGCGGGTAGCTCCTACGAGCAGTACTTC
>-|18|-|TRBJ1-2|TRBV7-9
CASSRIGGILTTLYGYTF
TGTGCCAGCAGCCGGATCGGGGGGATTCTAACAACGCTTTATGGCTACACCTTC
>-|15|-|TRBJ1-3|TRBV6-5
CASTLGTSSGNTIYF
TGTGCCAGCACCCTGGGGACGTCCTCTGGAAACACCATATATTTT
>-|13|once|TRBJ2-3|TRBV5-4
CASKKTGTDTQYF
TGTGCCAGCAAGAAGACAGGAACAGATACGCAGTATTTT
>-|17|-|TRBJ1-1|TRBV5-1
CASSPRTGLGMNTEAFF
TGCGCCAGCAGCCCAAGAACAGGGCTGGGGATGAACACTGAAGCTTTCTTT
>TRBD2|14|-|TRBJ2-7|TRBV12-5
CASGLAGRNYEQYF
TGTGCTAGTGGTTTGGCCGGGAGGAATTACGAGCAGTACTTC
>-|15|-|TRBJ2-5|TRBV18
CASSPSTGKQETQYF
TGTGCCAGCTCACCAAGTACAGGCAAACAAGAGACCCAGTACTTC
>TRBD1|13|-|TRBJ2-5|TRBV5-8
CASRRGQGVTQYF
TGTGCCAGCAGACGCGGACAGGGTGTGACCCAGTACTTC
>TRBD1|15|-|TRBJ2-7|TRBV7-2
CASSFRTGTSYEQYF
TGTGCCAGCAGCTTCAGGACAGGGACCTCCTACGAGCAGTACTTC
>TRBD1|14|-|TRBJ1-2|TRBV6-5
CASSYDRGRLGYTF
TGTGCCAGCAGTTACGACAGGGGAAGGTTGGGCTACACCTTC
>TRBD2|14|-|TRBJ2-1|TRBV19
CATRPSGRPNEQFF
TGTGCCACCAGGCCCAGCGGGAGGCCCAATGAGCAGTTCTTC
>TRBD1|15|once|TRBJ1-2|TRBV6-1
CASSETTGGNYGYTF
TGTGCCAGCAGTGAAACTACAGGGGGCAACTATGGCTACACCTTC
>TRBD2|15|-|TRBJ2-5|TRBV2
CASSSSGPSQETQYF
TGTGCCAGCAGTTCTAGCGGACCCAGCCAAGAGACCCAGTACTTC
>TRBD1|12|-|TRBJ2-1|TRBV2
CASRDRGNEQFF
TGTGCCAGCAGGGACAGGGGCAATGAGCAGTTCTTC
>TRBD1|15|-|TRBJ1-5|TRBV19
CASSISQGGVQPQHF
TGTGCCAGTAGTATAAGTCAGGGGGGGGTGCAGCCCCAGCATTTT
>-|16|-|TRBJ1-3|TRBV5-4
CASSLGGVRSGNTIYF
TGTGCCAGCAGCTTGGGAGGGGTCCGCTCTGGAAACACCATATATTTT
>-|13|-|TRBJ2-7|TRBV18
CASSRGSDYEQYF
TGTGCCAGCTCAAGGGGGTCTGACTACGAGCAGTACTTC
>TRBD1|16|-|TRBJ2-7|TRBV7-8
CASSLKQDRGRGEQYF
TGTGCCAGCAGTCTAAAGCAGGACAGGGGGCGCGGCGAGCAGTACTTC
>-|12|-|TRBJ1-2|TRBV5-1
CASSHNLDGYTF
TGCGCCAGCAGCCATAATCTTGATGGCTACACCTTC
>-|15|-|TRBJ1-2|TRBV10-3
CAIRQQGKTNYGYTF
TGTGCCATCAGACAACAGGGAAAAACTAACTATGGCTACACCTTC
>-|18|once|TRBJ2-1|TRBV18
CASSPQGMGPGASNEQFF
TGTGCCAGCTCACCACAGGGTATGGGGCCTGGGGCGTCCAATGAGCAGTTCTTC
>TRBD1|13|few|TRBJ1-1|TRBV29-1
CSVQGVSGTEAFF
TGCAGCGTTCAGGGGGTTTCGGGCACTGAAGCTTTCTTT
>TRBD2|13|-|TRBJ2-1|TRBV14
CASSQDRSGKAFF
TGTGCCAGCAGCCAAGATAGGAGCGGGAAGGCGTTCTTC
>-|15|-|TRBJ2-1|TRBV30
CAWSVSGGARNEQFF
TGTGCCTGGAGTGTTTCGGGGGGCGCGAGGAATGAGCAGTTCTTC
>-|14|-|TRBJ1-1|TRBV6-5
CASSYLGQRSEAFF
TGTGCCAGCAGTTACCTTGGTCAACGGTCTGAAGCTTTCTTT
>TRBD1|15|once|TRBJ1-4|TRBV11-3
CASSLATGETEKLFF
TGTGCCAGCAGCTTAGCGACAGGGGAAACTGAAAAACTGTTTTTT
>-|14|-|TRBJ2-1|TRBV19
CASSIFPGYNEQFF
TGTGCCAGTAGTATCTTTCCAGGCTACAATGAGCAGTTCTTC
>-|12|few|TRBJ1-1|TRBV29-1
CSVVEGNTEAFF
TGCAGCGTTGTCGAGGGAAACACTGAAGCTTTCTTT
>-|13|-|TRBJ1-6|TRBV6-5
CASSYGSGSPLHF
TGTGCCAGCAGTTACGGGTCGGGTTCACCCCTCCACTTT
>TRBD1|15|once|TRBJ1-1|TRBV29-1
CSADGTGGVGTEAFF
TGCAGCGCCGACGGGACAGGGGGAGTCGGCACTGAAGCTTTCTTT
>-|13|-|TRBJ1-5|TRBV28
CASRAADNQPQHF
TGTGCCAGCAGGGCGGCAGATAATCAGCCCCAGCATTTT